The next 16 T cell receptor beta chains were all read from a single sample in a study of patients and donors after allogeneic stem cell transplantation. Using its own MiXCR run on the RT-PCR reads, TCRdb lists one record per CDR3 protein. This table has roughly 250,000 distinct CDR3 sequences, about 14% appearing once. The sample consisted of blood, either unsorted or a sorted T cell fraction (not recorded which). Receptors were obtained from a human donor who was either an allogeneic HSCT recipient or a stem cell or donor lymphocyte infusion donor (not recorded which). It is not recorded whose cells these are; they may come from a transplant donor.

This clonotype was seen only a few times. The CDR3 DNA reads TGTGCCAGCAGCCGCTCGGAGGGCCCCTACAATGAGCAGTTCTTC. Translation gives CASSRSEGPYNEQFF. The V gene is TRBV7-3, the J gene TRBJ2-1; D perhaps matches TRBD2 (6 bases). CDR3 length equals 15 residues. From germline, CDR1 is SGHTA and CDR2 FQGTGA. V lost 5 bases and J lost 2, with 13 bases in between.

In its sample, this clonotype was seen a few times. The CDR3 DNA follows: TGTGCCAGCAGTCGGCGAAGGGAAAAACTGTTTTTT. It codes for CASSRRREKLFF. The rearrangement uses TRBV6-6 and TRBJ1-4; D call uncertain. Trimming stripped 5 bases from V and 8 bases from J, with 9 bases between. Germline assignment: CDR1 MNHNY and CDR2 SVGAGI (reference sequence). The CDR3 consists of 12 residues.

By share of the sample, this clonotype is medium-sized. The V gene is TRBV23-1, the J gene TRBJ2-1; D may match TRBD1 or TRBD2 (5 bases each). TRBV23-1 is an ORF, with its function uncertain. There are 15 residues in the CDR3. Trimming removed 0 bases from V and 10 bases from J, with 16 bases in between. The CDR3: CASSQSRARGVEQFF. The CDR3 nucleotides are TGCGCCAGCAGTCAATCCAGGGCACGAGGGGTCGAGCAGTTCTTC.

This clonotype was observed a few times. The V call is TRBV12-3 or TRBV12-4, the J call TRBJ2-1; 11 positions match TRBD2. This CDR3 contains 17 residues. Unmatched junction bases numbered 13, after V lost 6 bases and J lost 6 bases. CDR3 coding DNA: TGTGCCAGCAGCTCGGATCTACTAGCGGGGGTCCTCAATGAGCAGTTCTTC. Amino acids: CASSSDLLAGVLNEQFF.

This clonotype was detected many times. This chain connects TRBV6-2 or TRBV6-3 to TRBJ2-7, with TRBD1 as a possible D gene (6 bases). The CDR3 runs to 13 residues. The ends were cut back, 5 bases at V and 6 bases at J, with 14 bases in the middle. CDR1 MNHEY and CDR2 SVGEGT come from the germline V gene. The CDR3 nucleotides read TGTGCCAGCAGTCGGACGGACAGAGGCGAGCAGTACTTC. Translated: CASSRTDRGEQYF.

This clonotype was seen repeatedly, ten times or more. V gene TRBV5-5 combines with J gene TRBJ1-2; 7 bases map to TRBD1. The CDR3 runs 13 residues. Germline assignment: CDR1 SGHKS and CDR2 YYEKEE (reference sequence). V dropped 4 bases and J dropped 7; count of bases not matched to a gene: 7. CDR3 in DNA: TGTGCCAGCAGCCCCGACAGGGTGGTTGGCTACACCTTC. This gives the protein CASSPDRVVGYTF.

The chain combines TRBV20-1 with TRBJ1-3; TRBD1 is a possible D gene (5 bases). V lost 4 bases and J lost 0, with 19 bases in between. Germline V gene sequence: CDR1 DFQATT, CDR2 SNEGSKA (reference sequence). The CDR3 length is 17 residues. The CDR3 sequence: CSATDLRGRFSGNTIYF. In DNA form, the CDR3 reads TGCAGTGCTACCGACTTGCGGGGCCGCTTCTCTGGAAACACCATATATTTT.

A few counts support this clonotype. Sequence at one end of the junction differs from germline and may be a read error. This rearrangement joins TRBV7-7 to TRBJ2-7; D gene ambiguous. This CDR3 has 13 amino acids. The germline V gene has CDR1 SSHAT and CDR2 FNYEAQ (reference sequence). The CDR3 is CASSDTIADEQYF. Here the CDR3 DNA reads TGTGCTAGCAGCGATACAATCGCGGACGAGCAGTACTTC.

This clonotype was seen a few times. The chain is built from TRBV19 and TRBJ2-2; D is ambiguous. Germline V gene lookup returns CDR1 LNHDA and CDR2 SQIVND (reference sequence). CDR3 length equals 13 residues. V dropped 1 base and J dropped 6 bases, with 6 bases sitting between them. The DNA for the CDR3 is TGTGCCAGTAGTATAGGGCTGGCCGGGGAGCTGTTTTTT. Residues: CASSIGLAGELFF.

The chain links TRBV4-2 to TRBJ2-3; 8 nucleotides line up with TRBD2. This CDR3 region has 16 residues. Germline CDR1 is LGHNA and CDR2 is YNFKEQ. J gave up 2 bases and V 0 bases, and 4 bases lay outside the gene matches. The CDR3 loop is CASSQDRGGPTDTQYF. The CDR3 DNA reads TGTGCCAGCAGCCAAGATCGGGGGGGCCCCACAGATACGCAGTATTTT.

This clonotype was counted only a few times. The J gene is TRBJ2-7, the V gene TRBV6-6, with D possibly TRBD1 on 6 matching bases. This CDR3 is built from 13 residues. Germline V CDR1 and CDR2: MNHNY, SVGAGI (reference sequence). V gave up 7 bases and J gave up 4 bases, with 14 bases separating them. DNA of the CDR3: TGTGCCAGCAACAACCTACAGGGATACGAGCAGTACTTC. As protein: CASNNLQGYEQYF.

This clonotype was recorded at least ten times. J is TRBJ1-2 and V is TRBV20-1; D not certain. Trimming pared 1 base from V and 4 bases from J, leaving 7 bases between. CDR3 length: 12 residues. Per the germline V gene, CDR1 is DFQATT and CDR2 is SNEGSKA (reference sequence). The CDR3 loop is CSARVGGYGYTF. CDR3 nucleotides: TGCAGTGCTAGAGTGGGTGGCTATGGCTACACCTTC.

The chain carries TRBV19 and TRBJ2-2, with D possibly being TRBD2 (5 bases). Germline assignment: CDR1 LNHDA and CDR2 SQIVND (reference sequence). V was trimmed by 3 bases and J by 0 bases, leaving 17 bases between them. The CDR3 has 18 amino acids. Written as DNA, the CDR3 is TGTGCCAGTAGTATTTCAGTTTTGCGGGCAACGAACACCGGGGAGCTGTTTTTT. Protein product: CASSISVLRATNTGELFF.

This clonotype was found a few times. The chain recombines TRBV23-1 with TRBJ2-5; D is tentatively TRBD1 or TRBD2 (5 bases each). TRBV23-1 has ORF status, its function being uncertain. This CDR3 is 12 amino acids long. Trimming pared 8 bases from V and 5 bases from J, leaving 12 bases between. CDR3 DNA sequence: TGCGCCAGCCGAGGGGTGCGGGAGACCCAGTACTTC. It translates to CASRGVRETQYF.

This clonotype appeared a few times. The chain joins TRBV19 to TRBJ1-1, with 7 bases that match TRBD1. The CDR3 totals 16 residues. With 1 base clipped from V and 3 bases from J, the junction kept 8 bases outside the gene matches. The germline V gene has CDR1 LNHDA and CDR2 SQIVND (reference sequence). This chain's CDR3 is CASSIALTGVYTEAFF. For the CDR3, the DNA is TGTGCCAGTAGTATAGCCCTTACAGGGGTATACACTGAAGCTTTCTTT.

J is TRBJ1-4 and V is TRBV12-3 or TRBV12-4, with TRBD1 matching over 8 bases. CDR3 size: 14 residues. V was pared by 7 bases and J by 7 bases, with 8 bases of the junction left unmatched. CDR3 protein: CASKTGGFGEKLFF. The CDR3 bases are TGTGCCAGCAAAACAGGGGGATTTGGTGAAAAACTGTTTTTT.